Listed here are 23 T cell receptor beta chains from one sample, sequenced in a study of T-cell memory formation after mild COVID-19. TCRdb analysed the 5' RACE reads with MiXCR anew, one entry per CDR3 protein. The data show 300,000 to 350,000 distinct CDR3 sequences, 15% to 20% seen once. Source material: PBMCs or a T cell subset sorted from them (not recorded which). The source of these receptors is a man aged 18-30 years who had mild COVID-19 (a few samples of this study predate the infection). Cell type and time point are not known.

This chain connects TRBV11-2 to TRBJ2-1; possibly TRBD1 for D (6 bases). Germline V CDR1 and CDR2: SGHAT, FQNNGV. V was shortened by 7 bases and J by 3 bases, with 13 bases between the two germline ends. The CDR3 has 14 amino acids. The CDR3 DNA is TGTGCCAGCACCACGGGACAAAGCTACAATGAGCAGTTCTTC. Protein sequence: CASTTGQSYNEQFF.

A few counts support this clonotype. The genes are TRBV6-2 or TRBV6-3 and TRBJ2-5; no firm D call. CDR1 and CDR2 from the germline V gene are MNHEY and SVGEGT. V gave up 6 bases and J gave up 2 bases, with 10 bases separating them. The CDR3 is 13 amino acids. CDR3 in DNA: TGTGCCAGCAGCCGTCGACAACAAGAGACCCAGTACTTC. It encodes CASSRRQQETQYF.

This clonotype was counted only a few times. The chain couples TRBV20-1 to TRBJ1-5; D may be TRBD1 (6 bases). This CDR3 is built from 12 residues. The germline gives CDR1 DFQATT, CDR2 SNEGSKA (reference sequence). V was clipped by 4 bases and J by 4 bases, with 8 bases between them. DNA for the CDR3: TGCAGTGCTAAACAGGGAAATCAGCCCCAGCATTTT. It yields the protein CSAKQGNQPQHF.

The CDR3 region has the DNA TGTGCCAGCAGTGAAGGGCCCCTGGGGTTCTTC. This encodes CASSEGPLGFF. The chain has TRBV2 and TRBJ2-1; no clear D gene. Germline assignment: CDR1 SNHLY and CDR2 FYNNEI. Deletions cut 1 base from V and 15 bases from J, with 10 bases between. The length of the CDR3 is 11 residues.

This chain uses TRBV7-2 with TRBJ1-1; D is ambiguous. The germline V and J ends were trimmed by 2 bases and 3 bases, with 10 bases remaining between them. The CDR3 has 14 amino acids. From germline, CDR1 is SGHTA and CDR2 FQGNSA. The CDR3 loop is CASSLNSGDTEAFF. CDR3 bases: TGTGCCAGCAGCTTAAATAGTGGGGACACTGAAGCTTTCTTT.

The CDR3 nucleotides read TGCAGTAATTATAGCGGGGGCCTTCCCACCGGGGAGCTGTTTTTT. It encodes CSNYSGGLPTGELFF. This chain joins TRBV20-1 and TRBJ2-2, with 9 bases aligning to TRBD2. Germline assignment: CDR1 DFQATT and CDR2 SNEGSKA (reference sequence). The V and J ends lost 8 bases and 4 bases, in that order; junction bases with no gene match: 11. The CDR3 loop spans 15 amino acids.

The chain joins TRBV24-1 to TRBJ2-1; 10 bases match TRBD2. This CDR3 comprises 15 residues. The germline V gene encodes CDR1 KGHDR and CDR2 SFDVKD. The J segment lost 7 bases and the V segment lost 4 bases, leaving 6 bases of the junction unmatched. CDR3 nucleotide sequence: TGTGCCACCAGTGACCCTCGGACTAGCGGAAATGAGCAGTTCTTC. Protein: CATSDPRTSGNEQFF.

This clonotype appeared a few times. The chain employs TRBV18 and TRBJ2-7; 12 bases are shared with TRBD1. V lost 5 bases, J lost 7 bases, and 6 bases stayed unmatched. Per germline, CDR1 KGHSH and CDR2 LQKENI. The CDR3 consists of 14 residues. CDR3 bases: TGTGCCAGCTCATCCCGGGACAGGGGGCAAGAGCAGTACTTC. Translated: CASSSRDRGQEQYF.

This clonotype turned up a few times. The rearrangement joins TRBV20-1 to TRBJ2-3; D is perhaps TRBD2 (5 bases). Trimming pared 5 bases from V and 0 bases from J, leaving 12 bases between. The CDR3 is 14 residues long. The germline V gene encodes CDR1 DFQATT and CDR2 SNEGSKA (reference sequence). The CDR3 spells CSALRVPSTDTQYF. The CDR3 DNA follows: TGCAGTGCTCTGCGGGTCCCGAGCACAGATACGCAGTATTTT.

This clonotype was seen repeatedly, ten times or more. The chain has TRBV29-1 and TRBJ1-1; no definite D call. This CDR3 spans 10 amino acids. Germline loops: CDR1 SQVTM, CDR2 ANQGSEA. Trimming removed 7 bases from V and 4 bases from J, with 7 bases in between. CDR3 protein: CSGASTEAFF. The CDR3 region has the DNA TGCAGCGGGGCGAGCACTGAAGCTTTCTTT. The full variable domain, with the rest looked up from reference TRBV29-1 and TRBJ1-1, is SAVISQKPSRDICQRGTSLTIQCQVDSQVTMMFWYRQQPGQSLTLIATANQGSEATYESGFVIDKFPISRPNLTFSTLTVSNMSPEDSSIYLCSGASTEAFFGQGTRLTVV.

This clonotype was counted at least ten times. The V gene is TRBV12-3 or TRBV12-4, the J gene TRBJ2-5; either TRBD1 or TRBD2 may fit D (7 bases each). Trimming took off 7 bases at V and 4 bases at J, with 13 bases between the two ends. The length of the CDR3 is 13 residues. CDR3: CASKRDSSETQYF. The CDR3 nucleotides read TGTGCCAGCAAGCGGGACAGCTCAGAGACCCAGTACTTC.

The chain uses TRBV2 and TRBJ2-3; D may be TRBD1 or TRBD2 (7 bases each). The ends were cut back, 7 bases at V and 5 bases at J, with 19 bases in the middle. Germline V gives CDR1 SNHLY, CDR2 FYNNEI. CDR3 length: 15 amino acids. The CDR3 bases are TGTGCCAGCACTCCAGGGAGGGGGCTGAAAGATACGCAGTATTTT. It encodes CASTPGRGLKDTQYF.

The chain is built from TRBV12-3 or TRBV12-4 and TRBJ1-1; 9 bases agree with TRBD1. The V and J ends lost 6 bases and 0 bases, in that order; junction bases with no gene match: 5. The CDR3 covers 15 residues. The CDR3 protein is CASRPGTGLNTEAFF. DNA for the CDR3: TGTGCCAGCAGACCGGGGACAGGGCTGAACACTGAAGCTTTCTTT.

This clonotype was found many times. The rearrangement links TRBV29-1 to TRBJ2-7; D ambiguous. The V gene lost 7 bases and the J gene lost 6 bases, with 19 bases spanning the gap. Germline V gene lookup returns CDR1 SQVTM and CDR2 ANQGSEA. CDR3 length equals 13 residues. This chain's CDR3 is CSAGRQESTEQYF. CDR3 in DNA: TGCAGCGCTGGGCGACAAGAGTCAACCGAGCAGTACTTC.

The table lists this clonotype with a few counts. This chain uses TRBV10-3 with TRBJ1-1; D remains ambiguous. This CDR3 has 13 residues. Germline CDR1 reads ENHRY; CDR2 reads SYGVKD. V was clipped by 6 bases and J by 8 bases, with 16 bases between them. The CDR3 protein is CAIRRTDGSEAFF. CDR3 nucleotide sequence: TGTGCCATCAGAAGAACCGACGGATCGGAAGCTTTCTTT.

This sequence joins TRBV7-2 and TRBJ1-6, with D perhaps TRBD1 (5 bases). The V end lost 4 bases, the J end lost 6 bases, and 13 bases lay between the germline ends. This CDR3 is 15 amino acids long. The V gene's germline CDR1 is SGHTA and CDR2 FQGNSA. The CDR3 bases are TGTGCCAGCAGCTACAACCGACAGACTAATTCACCCCTCCACTTT. Translating gives CASSYNRQTNSPLHF.

The chain links TRBV28 to TRBJ1-3; D may be TRBD1 (5 bases). The CDR3 covers 16 residues. The V and J ends lost 3 bases and 4 bases respectively, with 16 bases between them. The germline CDR1 and CDR2 sequences are MDHEN and SYDVKM. CDR3 in amino acids: CASSFWRGASGNTIYF. CDR3 sequence (DNA): TGTGCCAGCAGTTTTTGGAGGGGCGCATCCGGAAACACCATATATTTT.

The chain carries TRBV12-3 or TRBV12-4 and TRBJ1-2; D unclear. This CDR3 comprises 12 residues. Deletions cut 4 bases from V and 4 bases from J, with 7 bases between. The CDR3 loop reads CASSWTAYGYTF. The DNA for the CDR3 is TGTGCCAGCAGTTGGACGGCCTATGGCTACACCTTC.

The chain recombines TRBV4-2 with TRBJ2-7; the D is unclear. Trimming removed 4 bases at V and 4 bases at J, with 14 bases between. Germline CDR1 is LGHNA and CDR2 is YNFKEQ. The CDR3 sequence is 14 residues long. The CDR3 DNA reads as TGTGCCAGCAGCCGCGACTCAGGAGATTACGAGCAGTACTTC. Translation gives CASSRDSGDYEQYF.

This clonotype was observed a handful of times. The rearrangement links TRBV7-6 to TRBJ2-1, with 11 bases fitting TRBD2. CDR1 and CDR2 (germline): SGHVS, FNYEAQ. With 5 bases clipped from V and 4 bases from J, the junction kept 4 bases outside the gene matches. The CDR3 length is 15 residues. The CDR3 here is CASSQTSGEYNEQFF. The CDR3 coding sequence is TGTGCCAGCAGCCAGACTAGCGGGGAGTACAATGAGCAGTTCTTC.

The count of this clonotype is one. This sequence joins TRBV4-3 and TRBJ1-2; D remains ambiguous. CDR3 length: 15 amino acids. Trimming shortened V by 5 bases and J by 4 bases, and 17 bases separated the two germline ends. Germline assignment: CDR1 LGHNA and CDR2 YSLEER. The CDR3 nucleotides are TGCGCCAGCAGCTCCCGACAAGATGGGTCCTATGGCTACACCTTC. Translated, it gives CASSSRQDGSYGYTF.

The chain employs TRBV11-2 and TRBJ2-4; D possibly matches TRBD1 or TRBD2 (6 bases each). With 3 bases removed from V and 12 bases from J, the gap between germline ends came to 12 bases. This CDR3 spans 12 amino acids. The germline V gene encodes CDR1 SGHAT and CDR2 FQNNGV. The chain's CDR3 is CASSFEGGRQYF. In DNA, the CDR3 is TGTGCCAGCAGCTTTGAGGGGGGACGTCAGTACTTC.

The chain has TRBV5-8 and TRBJ2-7; weak D call: TRBD1 (6 bases). V lost 5 bases and J 5 bases, leaving 17 bases between the germline ends. Germline values: CDR1 SGHTS, CDR2 YDEGEE. The CDR3 spans 14 residues. The CDR3 nucleotides are TGTGCCAGCAGTTCGGACAGCCCCATCAACGAGCAGTACTTC. It specifies CASSSDSPINEQYF.